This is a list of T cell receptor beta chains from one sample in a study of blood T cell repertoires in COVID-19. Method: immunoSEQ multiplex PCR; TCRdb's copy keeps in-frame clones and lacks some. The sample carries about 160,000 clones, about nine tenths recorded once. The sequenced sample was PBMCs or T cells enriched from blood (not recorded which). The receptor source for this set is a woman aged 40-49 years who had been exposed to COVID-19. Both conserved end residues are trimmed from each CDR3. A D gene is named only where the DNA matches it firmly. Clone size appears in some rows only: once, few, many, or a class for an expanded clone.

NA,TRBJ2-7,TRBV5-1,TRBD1,ASSGRTGYAYEQY
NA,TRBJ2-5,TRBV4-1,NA,ASSQDPPVAAQETQY
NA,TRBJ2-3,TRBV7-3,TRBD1,ASSPLTGKSTDTQY
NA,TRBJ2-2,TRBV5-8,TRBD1,ASSLDTRGRELF
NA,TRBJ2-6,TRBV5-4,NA,ASSLGGLSGANVLT
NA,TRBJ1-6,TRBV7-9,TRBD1,ASSLADRGNSPLH
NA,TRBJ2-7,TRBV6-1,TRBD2,ASSEGGGAVYEQY
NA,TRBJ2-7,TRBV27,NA,ASSRGLNAKYEQY
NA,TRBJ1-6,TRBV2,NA,ASTENSPLH
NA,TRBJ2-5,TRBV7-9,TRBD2,ASSLLAGGPETQY
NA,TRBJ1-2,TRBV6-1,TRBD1,ASIEQDRDSGGYT
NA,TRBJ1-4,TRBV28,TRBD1,ASSVGTAFNEKLF
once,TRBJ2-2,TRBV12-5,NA,ASGPAGPRDTGELF
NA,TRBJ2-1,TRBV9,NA,ASSVRSGSYNEQF
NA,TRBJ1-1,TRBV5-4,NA,ASSSGDTEAF
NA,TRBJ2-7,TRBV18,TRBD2,ASSPPGLGTYEQY
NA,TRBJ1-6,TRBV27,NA,ASSPKQGNYNSPLH
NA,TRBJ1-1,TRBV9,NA,ASSVEGSEAF
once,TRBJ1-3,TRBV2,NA,ASTDGDSGNTIY
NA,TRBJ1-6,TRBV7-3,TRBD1,ASSEWGRGSSYNSPLH
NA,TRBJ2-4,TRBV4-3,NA,ASSHDDWRGAKNIQY
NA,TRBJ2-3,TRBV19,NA,ASSISGTDTQY
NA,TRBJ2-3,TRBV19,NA,ASRPIPVTDTQY
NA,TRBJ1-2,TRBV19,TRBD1,ASSMLAGGVGYT
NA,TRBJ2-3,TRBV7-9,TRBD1,ASSFTGGNADTQY
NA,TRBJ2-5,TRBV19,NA,ASSIDLKETQY
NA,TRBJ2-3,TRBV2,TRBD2,ASGLAGGRIDTQY
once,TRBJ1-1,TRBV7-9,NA,ASSSRGDGVNTEAF
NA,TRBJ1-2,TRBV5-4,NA,ASSLDTGFYGYT
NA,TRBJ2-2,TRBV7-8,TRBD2,ASEKLAGGNTGELF
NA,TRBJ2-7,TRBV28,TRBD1,ASRPPGGVYEQY
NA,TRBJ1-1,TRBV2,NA,ASSEDQVVTEAF
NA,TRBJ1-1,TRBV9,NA,ASSTGTATEAF
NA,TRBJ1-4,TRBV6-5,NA,ASSYRTPDNEKLF
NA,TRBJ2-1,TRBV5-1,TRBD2,ASSRPGTSGIDNEQF
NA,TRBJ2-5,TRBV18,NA,ASSRSTARETQY
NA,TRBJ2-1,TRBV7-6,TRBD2,ASSLGGGSYNEQF
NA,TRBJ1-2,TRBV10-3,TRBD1,AIGVTGGYGYT